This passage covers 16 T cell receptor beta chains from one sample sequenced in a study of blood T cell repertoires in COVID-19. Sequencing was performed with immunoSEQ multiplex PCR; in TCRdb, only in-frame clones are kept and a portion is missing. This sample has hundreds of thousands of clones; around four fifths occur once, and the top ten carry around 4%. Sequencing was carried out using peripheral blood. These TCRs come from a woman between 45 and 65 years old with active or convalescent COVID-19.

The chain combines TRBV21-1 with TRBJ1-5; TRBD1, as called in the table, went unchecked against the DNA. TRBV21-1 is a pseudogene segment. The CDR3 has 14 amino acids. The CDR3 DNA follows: TGTGCCAGCGAACCCTCCACAAGCAATCAGCCCCAGCATTTT. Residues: CASEPSTSNQPQHF.

The CDR3 spells CASSLFTRAGGGTGELFF. The CDR3 coding sequence is TGTGCCAGCAGTTTATTTACCAGGGCGGGAGGGGGTACCGGGGAGCTGTTTTTT. This chain joins TRBV27 and TRBJ2-2; 9 nucleotides align to TRBD2. CDR3 length: 18 amino acids. The V and J ends lost 1 base and 5 bases, in that order; junction bases with no gene match: 11. Germline V gene sequence: CDR1 MNHEY, CDR2 SMNVEV (reference sequence).

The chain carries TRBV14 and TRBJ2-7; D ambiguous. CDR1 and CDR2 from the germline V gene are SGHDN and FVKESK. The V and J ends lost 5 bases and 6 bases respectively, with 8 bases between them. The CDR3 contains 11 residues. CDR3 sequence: CASSSYLEQYF. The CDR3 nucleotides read TGTGCCAGCAGCTCCTATCTCGAGCAGTACTTC.

The CDR3 sequence is CSVTRDRLPKLFF. The CDR3 DNA reads as TGCAGCGTAACTAGGGACAGACTTCCGAAACTGTTTTTT. The J gene is TRBJ1-4, the V gene TRBV29-1; 7 bases map to TRBD1. With V trimmed by 6 bases and J by 11 bases, 12 bases remained unmatched. This CDR3 spans 13 amino acids. From germline, CDR1 is SQVTM and CDR2 ANQGSEA. Drawing the rest from reference TRBV29-1 and TRBJ1-4, the complete variable domain is SAVISQKPSRDICQRGTSLTIQCQVDSQVTMMFWYRQQPGQSLTLIATANQGSEATYESGFVIDKFPISRPNLTFSTLTVSNMSPEDSSIYLCSVTRDRLPKLFFGSGTQLSVL.

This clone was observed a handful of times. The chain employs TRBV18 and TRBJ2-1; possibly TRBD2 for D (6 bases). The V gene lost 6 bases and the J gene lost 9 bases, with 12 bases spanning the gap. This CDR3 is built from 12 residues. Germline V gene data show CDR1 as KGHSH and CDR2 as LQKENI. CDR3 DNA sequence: TGTGCCAGCTCCGGAGTAGCGGTTGAGCAGTTCTTC. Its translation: CASSGVAVEQFF.

The CDR3 is CASSQDRMGQGATEAFF. The CDR3, as DNA: TGTGCCAGCAGCCAAGATCGGATGGGACAGGGAGCCACTGAAGCTTTCTTT. The chain is built from TRBV4-2 and TRBJ1-1; TRBD1 matches 9 bases. Germline V gene data show CDR1 as LGHNA and CDR2 as YNFKEQ. CDR3 length: 17 residues. Trimming cost V 0 bases and J 4 bases; bases outside gene matches: 9.

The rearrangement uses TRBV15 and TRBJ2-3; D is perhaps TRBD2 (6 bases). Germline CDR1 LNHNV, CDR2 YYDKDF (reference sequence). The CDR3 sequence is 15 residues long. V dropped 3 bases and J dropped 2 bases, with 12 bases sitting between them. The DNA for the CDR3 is TGTGCCACCAGCAGCGAGCGGGTTTTCACAGATACGCAGTATTTT. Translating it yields CATSSERVFTDTQYF.

CDR3 sequence: CASSLYRAGRGEQYF. The CDR3 DNA is TGTGCCAGCAGTTTGTATCGAGCGGGAAGGGGCGAGCAGTACTTC. The chain uses TRBV6-4 and TRBJ2-7, with TRBD2 matching 7 bases. This CDR3 spans 15 amino acids. The V gene end was trimmed by 5 bases and the J gene end by 6 bases; junction bases not matched to a gene: 13. Germline CDR1 MRHNA, CDR2 SNTAGT.

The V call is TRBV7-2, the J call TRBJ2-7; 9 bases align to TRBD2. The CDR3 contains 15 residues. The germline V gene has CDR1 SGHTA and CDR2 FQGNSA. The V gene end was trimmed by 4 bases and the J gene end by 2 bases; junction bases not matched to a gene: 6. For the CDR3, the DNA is TGTGCCAGCAGCTCTCCTAGCGGGGTCACCTACGAGCAGTACTTC. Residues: CASSSPSGVTYEQYF.

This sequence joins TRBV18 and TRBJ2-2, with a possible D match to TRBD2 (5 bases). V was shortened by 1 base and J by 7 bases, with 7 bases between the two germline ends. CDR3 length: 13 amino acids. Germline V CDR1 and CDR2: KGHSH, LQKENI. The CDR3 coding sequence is TGTGCCAGCTCACCACTGGGAGACGGGGAGCTGTTTTTT. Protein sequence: CASSPLGDGELFF.

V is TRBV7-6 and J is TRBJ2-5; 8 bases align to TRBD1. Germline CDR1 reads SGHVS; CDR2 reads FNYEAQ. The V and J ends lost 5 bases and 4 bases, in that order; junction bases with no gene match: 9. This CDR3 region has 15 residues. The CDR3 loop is CASSGQGGRIETQYF. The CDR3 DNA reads TGTGCCAGCAGCGGACAGGGAGGTCGGATAGAGACCCAGTACTTC.

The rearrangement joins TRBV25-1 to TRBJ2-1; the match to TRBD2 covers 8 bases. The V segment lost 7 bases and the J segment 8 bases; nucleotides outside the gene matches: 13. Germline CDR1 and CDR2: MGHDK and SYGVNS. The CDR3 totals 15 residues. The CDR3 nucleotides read TGTGCCAGCACGACCCTCGGGACTAGGCATGATGAGCAGTTCTTC. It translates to CASTTLGTRHDEQFF.

CDR3 DNA: TGTGCCAGCAGTGAAGCAGGCAGGTACGGCTACACCTTC. Amino acid sequence: CASSEAGRYGYTF. This rearrangement joins TRBV6-1 to TRBJ1-2; the D is unclear. With 0 bases removed from V and 8 bases from J, the gap between germline ends came to 10 bases. CDR1 and CDR2 (germline): MNHNS, SASEGT. This CDR3 region has 13 residues.

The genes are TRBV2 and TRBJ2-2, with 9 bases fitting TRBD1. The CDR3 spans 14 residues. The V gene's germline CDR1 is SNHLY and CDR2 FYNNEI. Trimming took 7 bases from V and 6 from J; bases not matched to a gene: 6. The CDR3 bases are TGTGCCAGCACCGGGACAGGGCAGTCCGGGGAGCTGTTTTTT. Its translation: CASTGTGQSGELFF.

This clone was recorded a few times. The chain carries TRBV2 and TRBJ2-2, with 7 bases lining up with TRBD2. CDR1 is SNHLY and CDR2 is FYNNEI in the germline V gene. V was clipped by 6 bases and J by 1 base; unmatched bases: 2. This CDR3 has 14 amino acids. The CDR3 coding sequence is TGTGCCAGCAGCCTAGCGGTGAACACCGGGGAGCTGTTTTTT. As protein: CASSLAVNTGELFF.

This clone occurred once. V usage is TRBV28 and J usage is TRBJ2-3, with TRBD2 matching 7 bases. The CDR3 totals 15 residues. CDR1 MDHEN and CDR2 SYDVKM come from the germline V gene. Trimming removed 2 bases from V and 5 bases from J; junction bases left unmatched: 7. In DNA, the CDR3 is TGTGCCAGCAGTTTAGGGAGGGCGAAGGGAGATACGCAGTATTTT. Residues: CASSLGRAKGDTQYF.